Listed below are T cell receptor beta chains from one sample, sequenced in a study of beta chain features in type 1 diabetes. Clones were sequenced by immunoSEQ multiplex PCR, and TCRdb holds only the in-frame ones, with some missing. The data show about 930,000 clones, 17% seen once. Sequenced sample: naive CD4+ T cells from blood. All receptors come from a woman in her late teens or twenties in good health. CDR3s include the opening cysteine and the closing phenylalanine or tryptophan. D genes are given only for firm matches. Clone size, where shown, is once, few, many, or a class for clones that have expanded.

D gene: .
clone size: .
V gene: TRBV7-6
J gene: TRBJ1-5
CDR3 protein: CASSQGRGNQPQHF
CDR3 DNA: TGTGCCAGCAGCCAAGGCAGGGGAAATCAGCCCCAGCATTTT

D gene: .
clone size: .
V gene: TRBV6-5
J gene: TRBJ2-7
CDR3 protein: CASSYSILSRYYEQYF
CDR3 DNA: TGTGCCAGCAGTTACTCGATTTTGTCTAGATACTACGAGCAGTACTTC

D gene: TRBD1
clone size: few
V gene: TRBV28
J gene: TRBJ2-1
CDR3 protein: CASSSPAGGPSIGEQFF
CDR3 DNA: TGTGCCAGCAGTTCCCCAGCAGGGGGACCTAGCATTGGGGAGCAGTTCTTC

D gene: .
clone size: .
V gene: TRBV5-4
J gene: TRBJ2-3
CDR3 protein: CASSGEGGFSTDTQYF
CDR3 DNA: TGTGCCAGCAGCGGAGAAGGTGGTTTTAGCACAGATACGCAGTATTTT

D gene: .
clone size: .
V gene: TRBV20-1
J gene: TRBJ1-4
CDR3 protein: CSARLGEKLFF
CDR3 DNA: TGCAGTGCTAGACTTGGGGAAAAACTGTTTTTT

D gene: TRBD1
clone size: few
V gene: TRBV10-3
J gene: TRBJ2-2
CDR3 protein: CAARDRGITGELFF
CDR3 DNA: TGTGCCGCCCGGGACAGGGGGATCACCGGGGAGCTGTTTTTT

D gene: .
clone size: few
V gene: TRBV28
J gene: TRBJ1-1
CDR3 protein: CASSAINTGSPEAFF
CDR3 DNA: TGTGCCAGCAGCGCTATCAATACAGGTTCCCCTGAAGCTTTCTTT

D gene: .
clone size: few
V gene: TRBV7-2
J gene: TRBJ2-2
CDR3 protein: CASSTGPTGELFF
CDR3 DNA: TGTGCCAGCTCGACAGGTCCAACCGGGGAGCTGTTTTTT

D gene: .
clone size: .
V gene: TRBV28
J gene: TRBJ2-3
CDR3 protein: CASIPGGPGNTQYF
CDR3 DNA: TGTGCCAGCATCCCGGGGGGCCCGGGGAATACGCAGTATTTT

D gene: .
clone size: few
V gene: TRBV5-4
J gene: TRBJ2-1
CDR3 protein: CASSLVAPTGTEQFF
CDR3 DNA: TGTGCCAGCAGCTTGGTTGCCCCCACCGGCACTGAGCAGTTCTTC